A single sample is the source of the 18 T cell receptor beta chains below, sequenced in a study of T-cell memory formation after mild COVID-19. TCRdb independently ran MiXCR on the 5' RACE reads; one entry per CDR3 protein. The table includes just over 400,000 distinct CDR3 sequences, more than 20% detected once. Source material: PBMCs or a T cell subset sorted from them (not recorded which). These receptors came from an adult woman who had mild COVID-19 (a few samples of this study predate the infection). Cell type and time point are not known.

V gene TRBV19 combines with J gene TRBJ2-1; 12 bases agree with TRBD2. V was clipped by 4 bases and J by 5 bases; unmatched bases: 9. Germline V CDR1 and CDR2: LNHDA, SQIVND (reference sequence). CDR3 length: 17 amino acids. CDR3 amino acids: CASSTSSGGEVDNEQFF. CDR3 bases: TGTGCCAGTAGTACCTCTAGCGGGGGGGAGGTCGACAATGAGCAGTTCTTC.

V usage is TRBV5-1 and J usage is TRBJ1-4; no clear D gene. CDR1 and CDR2 from the germline V gene are SGHRS and YFSETQ. This CDR3 is 11 amino acids long. Trimming cost V 5 bases and J 5 bases, with 4 bases left between them. The CDR3 is CASRLNEKLFF. Here the CDR3 DNA reads TGCGCCAGCAGACTAAATGAAAAACTGTTTTTT.

The V call is TRBV20-1, the J call TRBJ1-5, with 12 bases aligning to TRBD1. Trimming at V came to 2 bases and at J to 5 bases, leaving 4 bases not matched to a gene. The CDR3 sequence is 15 residues long. Germline assignment: CDR1 DFQATT and CDR2 SNEGSKA (reference sequence). CDR3 protein: CSARLGQGAYQPQHF. The CDR3 DNA sequence: TGCAGTGCTAGACTGGGACAGGGGGCCTATCAGCCCCAGCATTTT.

The chain recombines TRBV7-9 with TRBJ2-1, with 9 bases that match TRBD2. CDR1 and CDR2 from the germline V gene are SEHNR and FQNEAQ (reference sequence). The CDR3 is 14 residues long. Trimming at V came to 5 bases and at J to 7 bases, leaving 6 bases not matched to a gene. The CDR3 sequence: CASSRMTSGNEQFF. The CDR3 DNA is TGTGCCAGCAGCCGAATGACTAGCGGTAATGAGCAGTTCTTC.

This clonotype appeared a few times. The CDR3 loop is CASRAGTSRGEQFF. CDR3 nucleotide sequence: TGTGCCAGCAGGGCCGGGACTTCCCGAGGGGAGCAGTTCTTC. V gene TRBV6-5 combines with J gene TRBJ2-1; weak D call: TRBD2 (6 bases). The CDR3 covers 14 residues. V was pared by 6 bases and J by 10 bases, with 19 bases between. CDR1 is MNHEY and CDR2 is SVGAGI in the germline V gene.

The chain joins TRBV11-2 to TRBJ2-1; no clear D gene. Trimming took 4 bases from V and 10 from J, leaving 8 bases between them. This CDR3 has 11 amino acids. The germline gives CDR1 SGHAT, CDR2 FQNNGV. Here the CDR3 reads CASSSAWEQFF. The DNA of the CDR3 is TGTGCCAGCAGCTCCGCCTGGGAGCAGTTCTTC.

The chain employs TRBV7-6 and TRBJ2-3, with 13 nucleotides matching TRBD2. The CDR3 is made up of 17 amino acids. Germline V lookup: CDR1 SGHVS, CDR2 FNYEAQ. J was trimmed by 6 bases and V by 0 bases; bases with no gene match: 6. Here the CDR3 DNA reads TGTGCCAGCAGCTTAGCGGGAGGACTAGCGGGAGCTGATACGCAGTATTTT. Its translation is CASSLAGGLAGADTQYF.

The CDR3 loop reads CASSSFQEQYF. DNA of the CDR3: TGTGCCAGCAGCTCCTTTCAAGAGCAGTACTTC. The rearrangement joins TRBV12-3 or TRBV12-4 to TRBJ2-7; no clear D. The V gene lost 6 bases and the J gene lost 7 bases, with 10 bases spanning the gap. The CDR3 sequence is 11 residues long.

This clonotype came up once. The chain joins TRBV30 to TRBJ2-1, with D unclear. The germline gives CDR1 GTSNPN, CDR2 SVGIG (reference sequence). The CDR3 sequence is 13 residues long. Trimming took off 0 bases at V and 15 bases at J, with 18 bases between the two ends. CDR3 amino acids: CAWSVSQSGIRFF. The CDR3 DNA sequence: TGTGCCTGGAGTGTATCTCAGTCGGGCATACGGTTCTTC.

This clonotype was recorded a few times. The rearrangement uses TRBV7-2 and TRBJ1-5; D remains unclear. Trimming pared 3 bases from V and 4 bases from J, leaving 13 bases between. The CDR3 covers 15 residues. Germline-derived CDR1 and CDR2 are SGHTA and FQGNSA. CDR3 loop: CASSFGGRGNQPQHF. The CDR3 DNA reads TGTGCCAGCAGCTTTGGAGGGCGCGGGAATCAGCCCCAGCATTTT.

The chain has TRBV2 and TRBJ1-4, with D possibly TRBD1 on 5 matching bases. Germline CDR1 reads SNHLY; CDR2 reads FYNNEI. Trimming cost V 6 bases and J 7 bases, with 9 bases left between them. This CDR3 spans 12 amino acids. The CDR3 DNA reads as TGTGCCAGCAGCCGGGACCCTGAAAAACTGTTTTTT. Protein: CASSRDPEKLFF.

The chain joins TRBV20-1 to TRBJ2-1, with a weak D call TRBD2 (5 bases). V lost 3 bases to trimming and J lost 12 bases, with 18 bases between them. CDR1 DFQATT and CDR2 SNEGSKA come from the germline V gene (reference sequence). This CDR3 comprises 13 residues. CDR3 residues: CSASNNRQAGQFF. The CDR3 coding sequence is TGCAGTGCTAGTAACAATCGGCAGGCGGGGCAGTTCTTC.

This clonotype was seen more than once but under ten times. This chain links TRBV12-3 or TRBV12-4 with TRBJ2-7; a weak D match, TRBD1 (6 bases). The V gene lost 5 bases and the J gene lost 2 bases, with 16 bases spanning the gap. CDR3 length equals 15 residues. This CDR3 reads CASSPRTVGTYEQYF. The CDR3 coding sequence is TGTGCCAGCAGTCCCCGGACAGTAGGGACCTACGAGCAGTACTTC.

This chain connects TRBV6-5 to TRBJ2-1; 14 bases agree with TRBD2. V shed 4 bases, J shed 7 bases, and the junction held 9 bases outside the gene matches. Germline loops: CDR1 MNHEY, CDR2 SVGAGI. The length of the CDR3 is 17 residues. CDR3 DNA: TGTGCCAGCAGTTCCGGACTAGCGGGAGGTTTGGAAAATGAGCAGTTCTTC. It translates to CASSSGLAGGLENEQFF.

This clonotype came up a few times. The chain has TRBV5-1 and TRBJ2-5; 10 nucleotides match TRBD2. CDR3 length: 17 residues. V trimming: 0 bases; J trimming: 4 bases; junction bases outside the gene matches: 9. Germline values: CDR1 SGHRS, CDR2 YFSETQ. The CDR3 DNA reads TGCGCCAGCAGCTTGGGGACCCTAGCGGGAGATGCAGAGACCCAGTACTTC. The encoded protein is CASSLGTLAGDAETQYF.

V gene TRBV7-9 combines with J gene TRBJ2-1; 7 positions match TRBD1. CDR1 and CDR2 from the germline V gene are SEHNR and FQNEAQ (reference sequence). The CDR3 totals 15 residues. The V segment lost 4 bases and the J segment 8 bases; nucleotides outside the gene matches: 11. Written as DNA, the CDR3 is TGTGCCAGCAGCTCTTCCCAAGACAGGGCCGATGAGCAGTTCTTC. It codes for CASSSSQDRADEQFF.

This clonotype has a single count. The rearrangement uses TRBV6-2 or TRBV6-3 and TRBJ1-2; no firm D call. In germline, CDR1 is MNHEY, CDR2 SVGEGT. V gave up 5 bases and J gave up 3 bases, with 16 bases separating them. This CDR3 comprises 15 residues. The chain's CDR3 is CASSPRQSGDYGYTF. CDR3 sequence (DNA): TGTGCCAGCAGTCCCAGACAAAGCGGAGACTATGGCTACACCTTC.

This clonotype was counted a few times. The chain carries TRBV6-5 and TRBJ2-3; D possibly corresponds to TRBD1 (6 bases). Looked up from germline, CDR1 is MNHEY and CDR2 is SVGAGI. The CDR3 runs to 14 residues. V was cut by 0 bases and J by 3 bases, with 7 bases left in between. CDR3 sequence (DNA): TGTGCCAGCAGTTACTCGAGGGGGACAGATACGCAGTATTTT. Translating it yields CASSYSRGTDTQYF.